This TCR beta chain was captured by sequencing in a study of CD8 T cells in ankylosing spondylitis. Broader study findings: Significant enrichment of disease-linked clones was reportedly seen in matched ankylosing spondylitis synovial fluid. One TCR beta motif, made up of roughly eight highly homologous variants, appeared characteristic of ankylosing spondylitis blood.

Of note for this clonotype: The antigen remains unidentified.

The CDR3 runs to 14 residues. The V end was cut by 2 bases, the J end by 1 base, with 11 bases between. The germline V gene encodes CDR1 DFQATT and CDR2 SNEGSKA (reference sequence). Each CDR3 protein gets one entry after TCRdb re-called the 5' RACE reads with MiXCR. The sample shows 670,000 or so distinct CDR3 sequences, around 19% of them seen only once. Source material: blood, either unsorted or a sorted T cell fraction (not recorded which). The TCR was taken from a male donor with ankylosing spondylitis. The chain recombines TRBV20-1 with TRBJ1-1, with D possibly being TRBD1 (5 bases). The DNA for the CDR3 is TGCAGTGCTAGAATCGGGACGGGGAACACTGAAGCTTTCTTT. Amino acid sequence: CSARIGTGNTEAFF.